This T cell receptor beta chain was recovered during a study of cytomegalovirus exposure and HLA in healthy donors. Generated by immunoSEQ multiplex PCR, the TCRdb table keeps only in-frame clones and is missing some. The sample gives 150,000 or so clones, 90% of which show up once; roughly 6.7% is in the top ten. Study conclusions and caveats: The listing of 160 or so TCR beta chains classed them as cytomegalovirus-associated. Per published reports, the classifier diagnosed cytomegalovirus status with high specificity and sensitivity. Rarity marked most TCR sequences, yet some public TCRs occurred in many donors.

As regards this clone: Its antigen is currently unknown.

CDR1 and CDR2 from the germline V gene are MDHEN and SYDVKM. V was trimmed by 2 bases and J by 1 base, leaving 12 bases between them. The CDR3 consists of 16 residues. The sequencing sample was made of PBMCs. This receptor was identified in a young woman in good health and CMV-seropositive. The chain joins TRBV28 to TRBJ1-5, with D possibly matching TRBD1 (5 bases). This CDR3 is CASSLGAARSNQPQHF. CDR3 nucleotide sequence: TGTGCCAGCAGTTTAGGGGCGGCACGGAGCAATCAGCCCCAGCATTTT.